The rows below give T cell receptor beta chains drawn from one sample of a study of cytomegalovirus exposure and HLA in healthy donors. Sequenced by immunoSEQ multiplex PCR; TCRdb stores in-frame clones only, minus some. The sample lists tens of thousands of clones; about 66% were seen once. The source material was PBMCs. These receptors came from a boy aged 5 to 17 in good health and CMV-seropositive. Each CDR3 is given with its conserved first and last residue. Rows give clone size only sometimes, using once, few, many, or a class for an expanded clone.

size	J	V	CDR3
-	TRBJ2-1	TRBV7-2	CASSFDRGQHNEQFF
-	TRBJ2-1	TRBV19	CASSKSPRSNNEQFF
few	TRBJ1-1	TRBV30	CAWSRDRGTEAFF
-	TRBJ2-1	TRBV5-1	CASSLPGYNEQFF
-	TRBJ1-5	TRBV7-9	CASSSGNRNQPQHF
-	TRBJ2-4	TRBV15	CATSGRGGKNIQYF
-	TRBJ2-3	TRBV12-5	CASALTPGTDYTDTQYF
-	TRBJ1-1	TRBV27	CASSFLQGTEAFF
-	TRBJ2-7	TRBV5-6	CASRAGTSGYEQYF
-	TRBJ2-5	TRBV5-6	CASSPIRKWPRETQYF
-	TRBJ2-3	TRBV5-1	CASSLEGSGVTDTQYF
-	TRBJ2-5	TRBV5-6	CASSSWTGGVETQYF
-	TRBJ2-1	TRBV5-4	CASSLSSGRGNEQFF
few	TRBJ1-1	TRBV11-3	CASSLLTGTEAFF
-	TRBJ1-6	TRBV7-3	CASSLTVNSPLHF
-	TRBJ2-7	TRBV29-1	CSVETGALGEQYF
-	TRBJ2-7	TRBV10-2	CASSAMDRVSYEQYF
-	TRBJ1-6	TRBV5-1	CASSLGTGDDFSYNSPLHF
-	TRBJ2-7	TRBV21-1	CASSCGSRTEQYF
few	TRBJ2-5	TRBV2	CASSALAGAETQYF
-	TRBJ2-3	TRBV27	CASSPRTSLSTDTQYF
-	TRBJ1-4	TRBV18	CASSRRGAPNEKLFF
-	TRBJ1-4	TRBV28	CASSKDSVGEKLFF
-	TRBJ2-1	TRBV19	CASTPTGDHEQFF
-	TRBJ1-2	TRBV10-3	CAISSGTGGDYGYTF
-	TRBJ2-1	TRBV29-1	CSVGGRGRVDEQFF
-	TRBJ2-1	TRBV7-9	CASIGRGGPYNEQFF
-	TRBJ1-1	TRBV25-1	CASSEYRLLGTEAFF
-	TRBJ1-3	TRBV2	CASSDRSSGNTIYF
-	TRBJ2-1	TRBV13	CATTGGSGNEQFF
-	TRBJ1-3	TRBV19	CASSSWEAASGNTIYF
few	TRBJ2-7	TRBV27	CASSLFKGGGYEQYF
-	TRBJ2-1	TRBV29-1	CSVGWGQPNNEQFF
-	TRBJ2-1	TRBV5-1	CASSSGLAGIYNEQFF
-	TRBJ2-3	TRBV9	CASSVVASGGGTDTQYF
few	TRBJ2-1	TRBV6-4	CASSVGGGVAQFF
-	TRBJ1-2	TRBV28	CASSLVGREGYTF